The source of this T cell receptor beta chain is a study of cytomegalovirus exposure and HLA in healthy donors. At the level of the study: Tens of millions of unique TCR sequences came from HLA-typed donors in an early release.

For this clone: Its antigen is not identified.

Overall study findings and caveats: V segments that were indistinguishable, TRBV6-2 and TRBV6-3 among them, were omitted from analysis.

Germline V gene data show CDR1 as ENHRY and CDR2 as SYGVKD. The CDR3 runs to 14 residues. The V segment lost 6 bases and the J segment 0 bases; nucleotides outside the gene matches: 2. The PCR had 60 Vbeta and 13 Jbeta primers. Method: immunoSEQ multiplex PCR; TCRdb's copy keeps in-frame clones and lacks some. The sample has under 200,000 clones, roughly 70% seen once; the top ten hold around 3%. The sequence was obtained from a woman aged 45-60 years in good health and CMV-seropositive. The sequenced material came from PBMCs. V is TRBV10-3 and J is TRBJ2-3; the match to TRBD1 covers 8 bases. CDR3 amino acids: CAIRTGASTDTQYF. DNA for the CDR3: TGTGCCATCAGGACAGGGGCGAGCACAGATACGCAGTATTTT.